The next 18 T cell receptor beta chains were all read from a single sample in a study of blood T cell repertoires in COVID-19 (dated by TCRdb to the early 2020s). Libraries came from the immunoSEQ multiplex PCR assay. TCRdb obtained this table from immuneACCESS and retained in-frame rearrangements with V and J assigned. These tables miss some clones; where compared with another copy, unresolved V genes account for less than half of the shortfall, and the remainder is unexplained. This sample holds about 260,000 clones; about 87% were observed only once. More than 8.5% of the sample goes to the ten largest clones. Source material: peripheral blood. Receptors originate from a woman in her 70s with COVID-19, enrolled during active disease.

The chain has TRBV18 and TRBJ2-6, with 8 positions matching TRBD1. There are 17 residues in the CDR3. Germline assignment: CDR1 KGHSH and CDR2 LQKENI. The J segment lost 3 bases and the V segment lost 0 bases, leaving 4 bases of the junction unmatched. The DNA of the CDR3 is TGTGCCAGCTCACCACCGTTGACAGGGGTTGGGGCCAACGTCCTGACTTTC. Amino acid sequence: CASSPPLTGVGANVLTF.

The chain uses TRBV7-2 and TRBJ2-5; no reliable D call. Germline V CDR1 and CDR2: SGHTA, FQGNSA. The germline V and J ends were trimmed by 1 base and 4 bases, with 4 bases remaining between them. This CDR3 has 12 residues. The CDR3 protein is CASSLVLETQYF. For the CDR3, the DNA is TGTGCCAGCAGCTTAGTCCTAGAGACCCAGTACTTC.

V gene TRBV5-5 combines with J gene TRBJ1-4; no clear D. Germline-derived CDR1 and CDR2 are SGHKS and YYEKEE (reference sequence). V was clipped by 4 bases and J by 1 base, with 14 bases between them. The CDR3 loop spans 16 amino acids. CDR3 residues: CASSLPRRVTNEKLFF. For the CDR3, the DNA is TGTGCCAGCAGCCTACCGCGACGGGTAACTAATGAAAAACTGTTTTTT.

DNA for the CDR3: TGTGCCAGCAGCCGACAGATCCCCGTCTACGAGCAGTACTTC. Residues: CASSRQIPVYEQYF. This rearrangement joins TRBV6-2 or TRBV6-3 to TRBJ2-7; maybe TRBD1 (5 bases). Germline CDR1 MNHEY, CDR2 SVGEGT. V lost 6 bases and J 3 bases, leaving 15 bases between the germline ends. This CDR3 is 14 amino acids long.

CDR3 protein: CASSFQRENYGYTF. CDR3 nucleotide sequence: TGTGCCAGCAGTTTCCAGAGGGAGAACTATGGCTACACCTTC. The chain carries TRBV28 and TRBJ1-2; D is undetermined. V lost 3 bases, J lost 2 bases, and 10 bases lay in between. Looked up from germline, CDR1 is MDHEN and CDR2 is SYDVKM. This CDR3 has 14 amino acids.

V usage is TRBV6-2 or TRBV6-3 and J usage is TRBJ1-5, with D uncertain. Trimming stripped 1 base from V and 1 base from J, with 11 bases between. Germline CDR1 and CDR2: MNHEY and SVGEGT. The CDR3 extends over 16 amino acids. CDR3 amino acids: CASSYFRSPSNQPQHF. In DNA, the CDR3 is TGTGCCAGCAGTTACTTCAGGTCTCCCAGCAATCAGCCCCAGCATTTT.

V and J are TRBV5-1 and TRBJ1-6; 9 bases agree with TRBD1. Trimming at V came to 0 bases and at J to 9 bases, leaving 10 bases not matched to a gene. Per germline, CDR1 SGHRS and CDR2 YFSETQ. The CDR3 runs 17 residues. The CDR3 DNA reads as TGCGCCAGCAGCTTGGCCCTTCGTGGGACAGGGAGTTCACCCCTCCACTTT. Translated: CASSLALRGTGSSPLHF. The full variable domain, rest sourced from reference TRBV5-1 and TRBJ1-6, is KAGVTQTPRYLIKTRGQQVTLSCSPISGHRSVSWYQQTPGQGLQFLFEYFSETQRNKGNFPGRFSGRQFSNSRSEMNVSTLELGDSALYLCASSLALRGTGSSPLHFGNGTRLTVT.

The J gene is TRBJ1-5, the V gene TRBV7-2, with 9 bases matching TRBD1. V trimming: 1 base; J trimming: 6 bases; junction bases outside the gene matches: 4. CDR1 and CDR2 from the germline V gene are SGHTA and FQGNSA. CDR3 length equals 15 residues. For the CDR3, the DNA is TGTGCCAGCAGCTTAGTCGGGACAGGGCGTCAGCCCCAGCATTTT. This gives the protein CASSLVGTGRQPQHF.

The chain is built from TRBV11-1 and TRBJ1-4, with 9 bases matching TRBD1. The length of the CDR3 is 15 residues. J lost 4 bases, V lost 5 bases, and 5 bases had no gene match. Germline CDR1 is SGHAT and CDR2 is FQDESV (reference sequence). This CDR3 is CASSKSGQGNEKLFF. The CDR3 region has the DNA TGTGCCAGCAGCAAATCGGGACAGGGTAATGAAAAACTGTTTTTT.

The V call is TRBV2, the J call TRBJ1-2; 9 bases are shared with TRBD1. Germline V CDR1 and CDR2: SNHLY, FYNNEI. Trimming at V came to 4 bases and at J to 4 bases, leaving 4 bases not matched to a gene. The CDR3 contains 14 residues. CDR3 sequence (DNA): TGTGCCAGCAGTGGACAGGGGGGCGTCTATGGCTACACCTTC. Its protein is CASSGQGGVYGYTF.

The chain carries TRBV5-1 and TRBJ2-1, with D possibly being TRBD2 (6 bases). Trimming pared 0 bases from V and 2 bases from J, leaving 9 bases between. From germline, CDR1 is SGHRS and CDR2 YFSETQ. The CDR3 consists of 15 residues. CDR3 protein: CASSLGSGTYNEQFF. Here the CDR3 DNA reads TGCGCCAGCAGCTTGGGTAGCGGTACCTACAATGAGCAGTTCTTC.

Here the CDR3 DNA reads TGTGCCACAAGTGACAGGGTAGGTGGCGGAAACACCATATATTTT. Encoded protein: CATSDRVGGGNTIYF. The chain has TRBV10-3 and TRBJ1-3; the match to TRBD1 covers 7 bases. This CDR3 has 15 amino acids. Unmatched junction bases numbered 13, after V lost 10 bases and J lost 4 bases. CDR1 ENHRY and CDR2 SYGVKD come from the germline V gene.

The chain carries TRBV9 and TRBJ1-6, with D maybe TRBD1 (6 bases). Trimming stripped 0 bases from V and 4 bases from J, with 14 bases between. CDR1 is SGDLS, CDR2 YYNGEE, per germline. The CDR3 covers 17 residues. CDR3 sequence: CASSVATGQGYNSPLHF. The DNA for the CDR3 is TGTGCCAGCAGCGTAGCTACTGGGCAGGGGTATAATTCACCCCTCCACTTT.

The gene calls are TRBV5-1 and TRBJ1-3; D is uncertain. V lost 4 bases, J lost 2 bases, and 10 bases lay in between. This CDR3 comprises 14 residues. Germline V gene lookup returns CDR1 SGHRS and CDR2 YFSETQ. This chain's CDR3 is CASSLTTTGNTIYF. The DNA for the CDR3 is TGCGCCAGCAGCCTAACAACTACTGGAAACACCATATATTTT.

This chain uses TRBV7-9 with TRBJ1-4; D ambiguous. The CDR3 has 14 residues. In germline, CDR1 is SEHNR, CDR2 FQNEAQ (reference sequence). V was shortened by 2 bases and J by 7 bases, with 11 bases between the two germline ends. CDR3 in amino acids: CASSLLGRGEKLFF. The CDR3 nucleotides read TGTGCCAGCAGCTTACTGGGCCGGGGTGAAAAACTGTTTTTT.

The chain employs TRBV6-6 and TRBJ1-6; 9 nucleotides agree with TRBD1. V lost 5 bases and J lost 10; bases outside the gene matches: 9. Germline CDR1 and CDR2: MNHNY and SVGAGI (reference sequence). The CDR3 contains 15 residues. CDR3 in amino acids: CASSLTVTGGSPLHF. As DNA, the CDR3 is TGTGCCAGCAGTCTCACCGTGACAGGGGGGTCACCCCTCCACTTT.

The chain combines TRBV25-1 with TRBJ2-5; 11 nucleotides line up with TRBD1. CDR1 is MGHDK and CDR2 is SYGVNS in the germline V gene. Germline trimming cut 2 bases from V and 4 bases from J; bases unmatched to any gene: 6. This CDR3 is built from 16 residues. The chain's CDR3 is CASSEDPGQGGETQYF. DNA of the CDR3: TGTGCCAGCAGTGAAGATCCGGGACAGGGGGGAGAGACCCAGTACTTC.

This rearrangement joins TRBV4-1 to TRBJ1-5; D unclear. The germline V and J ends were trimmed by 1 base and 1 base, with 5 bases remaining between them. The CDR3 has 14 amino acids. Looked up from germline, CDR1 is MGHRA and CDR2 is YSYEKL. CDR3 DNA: TGCGCCAGCAGCCAAGTGCGCAGCAATCAGCCCCAGCATTTT. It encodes CASSQVRSNQPQHF.